A selection of T cell receptor beta chains follows, all from one sample in a study. Via MiXCR, TCRdb re-called the reads, giving one row per CDR3 protein. The top ten clones hold 12% of a sample with roughly 1,900 distinct CDR3 sequences, 8% to 8.5% of them seen once. Sequenced material: CD4+ T cells from peripheral blood. These receptor sequences come from a human donor with rheumatoid arthritis. Both conserved end residues are part of each CDR3. The order of the fields is J gene, D gene, V gene, clone size, CDR3 protein, CDR3 DNA. A D gene is named only where the DNA matches it firmly. Only some rows state a clone size, as once, few, many or a class for expanded clones.

j_gene: TRBJ1-2
d_gene: TRBD1
v_gene: TRBV6-5
abundance: medium-sized
CDR3aa: CASSRTGRSGYTF
CDR3nt: TGTGCCAGCAGTCGGACAGGGAGGAGTGGCTACACCTTC

j_gene: TRBJ1-1
d_gene: NA
v_gene: TRBV6-1
abundance: many
CDR3aa: CASSVATVNTEAFF
CDR3nt: TGTGCCAGCAGCGTTGCGACAGTGAACACTGAAGCTTTCTTT

j_gene: TRBJ2-7
d_gene: TRBD2
v_gene: TRBV20-1
abundance: medium-sized
CDR3aa: CSAIAAGEGSYEQYF
CDR3nt: TGCAGTGCTATCGCCGCGGGGGAGGGCTCCTACGAGCAGTACTTC

j_gene: TRBJ2-2
d_gene: TRBD2
v_gene: TRBV19
abundance: medium-sized
CDR3aa: CAASPRREATGELFF
CDR3nt: TGTGCCGCCAGTCCTAGACGGGAGGCAACCGGGGAGCTGTTTTTT

j_gene: TRBJ2-2
d_gene: NA
v_gene: TRBV4-1
abundance: medium-sized
CDR3aa: CASSPQDLFRTGELFF
CDR3nt: TGCGCCAGCAGCCCCCAAGACTTATTCCGAACCGGGGAGCTGTTTTTT

j_gene: TRBJ1-1
d_gene: NA
v_gene: TRBV5-1
abundance: medium-sized
CDR3aa: CASSLPGTEAFF
CDR3nt: TGCGCCAGCAGCTTGCCGGGGACTGAAGCTTTCTTT

j_gene: TRBJ2-1
d_gene: NA
v_gene: TRBV15
abundance: medium-sized
CDR3aa: CATSVMGGNEQFF
CDR3nt: TGTGCCACCAGCGTCATGGGCGGCAATGAGCAGTTCTTC

j_gene: TRBJ2-2
d_gene: NA
v_gene: TRBV6-1
abundance: NA
CDR3aa: CASRGKSMNTGELFF
CDR3nt: TGTGCCAGCAGGGGCAAGTCGATGAACACCGGGGAGCTGTTTTTT

j_gene: TRBJ2-1
d_gene: NA
v_gene: TRBV6-2/TRBV6-3
abundance: many
CDR3aa: CASSLAGRNEQFF
CDR3nt: TGTGCCAGCAGTTTGGCCGGGAGAAATGAGCAGTTCTTC

j_gene: TRBJ2-2
d_gene: TRBD1
v_gene: TRBV4-1
abundance: medium-sized
CDR3aa: CASSHPGTGTGELFF
CDR3nt: TGCGCCAGCAGCCACCCCGGGACAGGGACCGGGGAGCTGTTTTTT

j_gene: TRBJ1-2
d_gene: NA
v_gene: TRBV7-9
abundance: medium-sized
CDR3aa: CASSLAGAPDYGYTF
CDR3nt: TGTGCCAGCAGCTTAGCCGGGGCGCCTGACTATGGCTACACCTTC

j_gene: TRBJ2-7
d_gene: TRBD1
v_gene: TRBV5-1
abundance: medium-sized
CDR3aa: CASSFTGQGAGYEQYF
CDR3nt: TGCGCCAGCAGCTTCACTGGACAGGGGGCAGGGTACGAGCAGTACTTC

j_gene: TRBJ1-2
d_gene: NA
v_gene: TRBV12-5
abundance: medium-sized
CDR3aa: CASGLETTNYGYTF
CDR3nt: TGTGCTAGTGGTTTGGAAACAACTAACTATGGCTACACCTTC

j_gene: TRBJ2-2
d_gene: NA
v_gene: TRBV10-3
abundance: medium-sized
CDR3aa: CAISGGTNTGELFF
CDR3nt: TGTGCCATCAGTGGTGGGACTAACACCGGGGAGCTGTTTTTT

j_gene: TRBJ1-1
d_gene: TRBD1
v_gene: TRBV2
abundance: medium-sized
CDR3aa: CASSELGQGVDTEAFF
CDR3nt: TGTGCCAGCAGTGAATTGGGACAGGGAGTTGACACTGAAGCTTTCTTT

j_gene: TRBJ1-1
d_gene: NA
v_gene: TRBV15
abundance: medium-sized
CDR3aa: CATRKWAERNTEAFF
CDR3nt: TGTGCCACCAGAAAATGGGCCGAGAGGAACACTGAAGCTTTCTTT

j_gene: TRBJ2-3
d_gene: NA
v_gene: TRBV20-1
abundance: medium-sized
CDR3aa: CSARDIGVDTDTQYF
CDR3nt: TGCAGTGCTAGAGATATAGGGGTGGACACAGATACGCAGTATTTT

j_gene: TRBJ2-1
d_gene: TRBD2
v_gene: TRBV12-3/TRBV12-4
abundance: large
CDR3aa: CASSFLAFGLAYNEQFF
CDR3nt: TGTGCCAGCAGTTTTCTAGCGTTCGGACTAGCCTACAATGAGCAGTTCTTC

j_gene: TRBJ2-5
d_gene: TRBD2
v_gene: TRBV29-1
abundance: large
CDR3aa: CSVAGIAGQETQYF
CDR3nt: TGCAGCGTCGCGGGTATAGCGGGCCAAGAGACCCAGTACTTC

j_gene: TRBJ2-5
d_gene: NA
v_gene: TRBV7-2
abundance: large
CDR3aa: CASSLQGTQETQYF
CDR3nt: TGTGCCAGCAGCTTACAGGGGACCCAAGAGACCCAGTACTTC

j_gene: TRBJ2-5
d_gene: TRBD2
v_gene: TRBV19
abundance: medium-sized
CDR3aa: CASKSLAGPKQETQYF
CDR3nt: TGTGCCAGTAAGTCTCTAGCGGGACCCAAGCAAGAGACCCAGTACTTC

j_gene: TRBJ2-5
d_gene: TRBD2
v_gene: TRBV29-1
abundance: NA
CDR3aa: CSGRSLAGRETQYF
CDR3nt: TGCAGCGGGAGGAGTCTAGCGGGTAGAGAGACCCAGTACTTC

j_gene: TRBJ2-3
d_gene: TRBD2
v_gene: TRBV6-2/TRBV6-3
abundance: large
CDR3aa: CASSSGIAGGPASVEDTQYF
CDR3nt: TGTGCCAGCAGTTCGGGGATAGCGGGAGGTCCCGCTTCAGTGGAAGATACGCAGTATTTT

j_gene: TRBJ2-7
d_gene: NA
v_gene: TRBV20-1
abundance: large
CDR3aa: CSAMAVDEQYF
CDR3nt: TGCAGTGCTATGGCGGTGGACGAGCAGTACTTC

j_gene: TRBJ2-7
d_gene: NA
v_gene: TRBV7-9
abundance: medium-sized
CDR3aa: CASSLAGLDIHEQYF
CDR3nt: TGTGCCAGCAGCTTAGCGGGCCTGGACATCCACGAGCAGTACTTC

j_gene: TRBJ1-1
d_gene: NA
v_gene: TRBV7-9
abundance: large
CDR3aa: CASSLAPTGYTEAFF
CDR3nt: TGTGCCAGCAGCTTAGCCCCTACAGGGTATACTGAAGCTTTCTTT

j_gene: TRBJ2-1
d_gene: TRBD2
v_gene: TRBV29-1
abundance: few
CDR3aa: CSAPRDYGADEQFF
CDR3nt: TGCAGCGCCCCCCGGGACTATGGTGCGGATGAGCAGTTCTTC